The clone carrying this TCR beta chain was observed a single time. No antigen is known for it. The donors comprised healthy bone marrow donors. The entry originates in a study of cytomegalovirus exposure and HLA in healthy donors. Study observations and caveats: A later analysis revealed that TCR association rates differed between HLA loci, peaking at DRB1 and bottoming out at HLA-C. One cluster of highly shared sequence variants probably arose as a sequencing artifact.

Between the trimmed V and J ends, which lost 6 bases and 0 bases, there was a span of 12 bases. CDR3 size: 15 residues. Looked up from germline, CDR1 is KGHSH and CDR2 is LQKENI. In the PCR, 60 Vbeta and 13 Jbeta primers were used. Generated by immunoSEQ multiplex PCR, the TCRdb table keeps only in-frame clones and is missing some. This sample yields about 110,000 clones, of which 65% to 80% are seen a single time; 4% to 5% belongs to the top ten. This chain joins TRBV18 and TRBJ1-3; no definite D call. Sequencing input: PBMCs. The receptor was isolated from a male donor in good health and CMV-seronegative. In nucleotides, the CDR3 is TGTGCCAGCTCGCGGAACGGAGGCTCTGGAAACACCATATATTTT. Its translation is CASSRNGGSGNTIYF.